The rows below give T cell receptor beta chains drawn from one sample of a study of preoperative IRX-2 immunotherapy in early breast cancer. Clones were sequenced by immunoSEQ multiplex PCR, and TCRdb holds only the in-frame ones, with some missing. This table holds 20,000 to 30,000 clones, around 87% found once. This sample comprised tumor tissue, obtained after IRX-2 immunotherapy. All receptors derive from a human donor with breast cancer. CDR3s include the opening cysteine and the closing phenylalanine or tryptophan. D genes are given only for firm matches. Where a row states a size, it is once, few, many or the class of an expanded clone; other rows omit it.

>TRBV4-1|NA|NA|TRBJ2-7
CASSQGVTDKFYEQYF
TGCGCCAGCAGCCAAGGTGTAACGGACAAATTTTACGAGCAGTACTTC
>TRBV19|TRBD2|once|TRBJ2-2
CATTALAGGPTGELFF
TGTGCCACTACCGCTCTAGCGGGGGGGCCCACCGGGGAGCTGTTTTTT
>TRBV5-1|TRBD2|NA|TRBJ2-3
CASSFERREGTDTQYF
TGCGCCAGCAGCTTCGAGAGGCGGGAGGGCACAGATACGCAGTATTTT
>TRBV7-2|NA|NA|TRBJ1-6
CASSSSYNSPLHF
TGTGCCAGCAGTAGCTCCTATAATTCACCCCTCCACTTT
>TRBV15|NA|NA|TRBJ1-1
CATSRPTGESTEAFF
TGTGCCACCAGCAGACCTACAGGAGAGAGTACTGAAGCTTTCTTT
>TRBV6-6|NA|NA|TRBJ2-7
CASHTGIKSSYEQYF
TGTGCCAGTCACACGGGGATAAAGAGTTCCTACGAGCAGTACTTC
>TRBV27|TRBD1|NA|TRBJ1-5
CASKWDSSNQPQHF
TGTGCCAGCAAATGGGACAGTAGCAATCAGCCCCAGCATTTT
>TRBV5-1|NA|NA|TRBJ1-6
CASSLEAGAYNSPLHF
TGCGCCAGCAGCTTGGAGGCAGGGGCCTATAATTCACCCCTCCACTTT
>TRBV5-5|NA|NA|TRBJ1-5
CASRREWNQPQHF
TGTGCCAGCAGAAGGGAGTGGAATCAGCCCCAGCATTTT
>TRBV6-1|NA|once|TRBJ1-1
CASSEHGNTEAFF
TGTGCCAGCAGTGAACACGGAAACACTGAAGCTTTCTTT
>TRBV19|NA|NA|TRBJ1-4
CASSLDGGEKLFF
TGTGCCAGTAGCTTAGACGGCGGTGAAAAACTGTTTTTT
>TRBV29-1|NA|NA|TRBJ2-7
CSVVQSSYEQYF
TGCAGCGTTGTACAGAGCTCCTACGAGCAGTACTTC
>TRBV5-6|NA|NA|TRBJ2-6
CASSPGQDSGANVLTF
TGTGCCAGCAGCCCCGGACAAGACTCTGGGGCCAACGTCCTGACTTTC
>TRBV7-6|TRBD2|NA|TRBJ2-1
CASSGLSGGGLNEQFF
TGTGCCAGCAGCGGACTAAGCGGGGGGGGCCTCAATGAGCAGTTCTTC
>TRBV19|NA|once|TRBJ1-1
CASQIGGIDTEAFF
TGTGCCAGTCAGATCGGGGGGATTGACACTGAAGCTTTCTTT
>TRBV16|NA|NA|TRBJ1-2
CASSQSGTFYGYTF
TGTGCCAGCAGCCAATCAGGGACTTTCTATGGCTACACCTTC
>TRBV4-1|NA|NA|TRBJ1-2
CASSQVLANNYGYTF
TGCGCCAGCAGCCAAGTTTTAGCGAATAACTATGGCTACACCTTC
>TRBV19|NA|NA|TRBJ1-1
CASRRLGGNPTSEAFF
TGTGCCAGTAGAAGACTGGGGGGCAACCCGACTTCTGAAGCTTTCTTT
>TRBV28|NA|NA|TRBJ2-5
CASSLETEEETQYF
TGTGCCAGCAGTTTAGAGACAGAGGAAGAGACCCAGTACTTC
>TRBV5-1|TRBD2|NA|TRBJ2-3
CASSLDTSGFTQYF
TGCGCCAGCAGCTTGGACACTAGCGGGTTTACGCAGTATTTT